The 8 T cell receptor beta chains below were found in one sample sequenced in a study of neurological immune-mediated disorders. One entry per CDR3 protein results from TCRdb running MiXCR on the 5' RACE reads. Among roughly 52,000 distinct CDR3 sequences listed, just under 4% were seen once. The source material was CD4+ T cells from blood. These receptors were taken from a woman in her thirties or forties with multiple sclerosis.

Ten or more counts support this clonotype. At one boundary the junction diverges from the germline segment, which might be a read error. CDR3 sequence reads: CANSLIRVATGELFF. DNA for the CDR3: TGTGCCAACAGCTTAATACGGGTAGCCACCGGGGAGCTGTTTTTT. The V and J genes are TRBV7-9 and TRBJ2-2; D gene uncertain. Germline values: CDR1 SEHNR, CDR2 FQNEAQ (reference sequence). The CDR3 has 15 residues.

The sample holds many counts of this clonotype. The chain couples TRBV30 to TRBJ1-6; D is ambiguous. The CDR3 totals 13 residues. V dropped 5 bases and J dropped 8 bases, with 13 bases sitting between them. Germline assignment: CDR1 GTSNPN and CDR2 SVGIG (reference sequence). CDR3 in amino acids: CAWLPGTYSPLHF. In DNA form, the CDR3 reads TGTGCCTGGCTTCCCGGAACCTATTCACCCCTCCACTTT.

This clonotype was counted ten times or more. CDR3 in amino acids: CASSAPTGGRGGYTF. CDR3 sequence (DNA): TGCGCCAGCAGCGCTCCGACAGGGGGGAGAGGAGGCTACACCTTC. The gene calls are TRBV5-1 and TRBJ1-2; 9 bases agree with TRBD1. The CDR3 runs to 15 residues. Germline CDR1 is SGHRS and CDR2 is YFSETQ. V dropped 4 bases and J dropped 8; count of bases not matched to a gene: 12.

The chain uses TRBV7-9 and TRBJ2-7; possibly TRBD2 for D (5 bases). This CDR3 has 15 amino acids. Germline lookup yields CDR1 SEHNR and CDR2 FQNEAQ (reference sequence). Trimming left V 2 bases short and J 5 bases short, with 16 bases between. The CDR3 DNA is TGTGCCAGCAGCTTAAGGCCGGGAAATAGCGACGAGCAGTACTTC. Its protein is CASSLRPGNSDEQYF.

This clonotype was seen repeatedly, ten times or more. The rearrangement links TRBV5-1 to TRBJ1-1, with D perhaps TRBD1 (5 bases). Germline V gives CDR1 SGHRS, CDR2 YFSETQ. The length of the CDR3 is 15 residues. V lost 3 bases to trimming and J lost 4 bases, with 16 bases between them. The CDR3 is CASSSSGIGGTEAFF. Written as DNA, the CDR3 is TGCGCCAGCAGCTCTTCGGGAATTGGGGGCACTGAAGCTTTCTTT.

This clonotype was seen repeatedly, ten times or more. V gene TRBV7-3 combines with J gene TRBJ2-3; a weak D match, TRBD2 (7 bases). The germline V gene has CDR1 SGHTA and CDR2 FQGTGA. This CDR3 is built from 16 residues. The germline V and J ends were trimmed by 2 bases and 5 bases, with 17 bases remaining between them. The CDR3: CASSLQGWGGEDTQYF. DNA for the CDR3: TGTGCCAGCAGCTTACAGGGGTGGGGGGGTGAAGATACGCAGTATTTT.

This clonotype was counted many times. The chain has TRBV25-1 and TRBJ2-5; D remains ambiguous. This CDR3 spans 14 amino acids. CDR1 and CDR2 (germline): MGHDK, SYGVNS. Between the trimmed V and J ends, which lost 6 bases and 1 base, there was a span of 12 bases. CDR3 sequence (DNA): TGTGCCAGCAGCGACCAAACGGGCCAAGAGACCCAGTACTTC. Its translation: CASSDQTGQETQYF.

This clonotype has just a few counts. V usage is TRBV15 and J usage is TRBJ2-7, with 8 bases identical to TRBD2. Trimming at V came to 5 bases and at J to 2 bases, leaving 11 bases not matched to a gene. Germline V lookup: CDR1 LNHNV, CDR2 YYDKDF (reference sequence). The CDR3 totals 16 residues. The CDR3 DNA sequence: TGTGCCACCAGCTTGGAGCGGGGGACTCTCACCTACGAGCAGTACTTC. This encodes CATSLERGTLTYEQYF.